This passage covers 8 T cell receptor beta chains from one sample sequenced in a study of blood T cell repertoires in COVID-19. Profiled with immunoSEQ multiplex PCR; TCRdb holds only in-frame clones, not every one. Seen here are 35,000 to 50,000 clones, 82% observed once, and the top ten hold around 4.4%. Input material: peripheral blood. The receptor source for this set is an older woman with acute or convalescent COVID-19.

The chain recombines TRBV28 with TRBJ1-2; 7 bases are a match to TRBD1. From germline, CDR1 is MDHEN and CDR2 SYDVKM. This CDR3 has 13 amino acids. Trimming took 5 bases from V and 7 from J; bases not matched to a gene: 7. Here the CDR3 DNA reads TGTGCCAGCAGTCTCCGACAGGGTTCTGGCTACACCTTC. This codes for CASSLRQGSGYTF.

This CDR3 is CASSQVGAGHGYTF. The CDR3 nucleotides read TGTGCCAGCAGCCAAGTAGGGGCAGGCCATGGCTACACCTTC. The rearrangement uses TRBV3-1 (or the pseudogene TRBV3-2) and TRBJ1-2; tentative D call: TRBD1 (5 bases). Germline CDR1 LGHDT, CDR2 YNNKEL (reference sequence). Trimming cost V 1 base and J 6 bases, with 12 bases left between them. The CDR3 is made up of 14 amino acids.

The chain employs TRBV29-1 and TRBJ2-5; 8 bases map to TRBD2. The CDR3 contains 13 residues. Germline V gene data show CDR1 as SQVTM and CDR2 as ANQGSEA. V was pared by 6 bases and J by 3 bases, with 6 bases of the junction left unmatched. CDR3 bases: TGCAGCGTCGAGAGACTAGCGAAAGAGACCCAGTACTTC. Translation gives CSVERLAKETQYF.

The chain has TRBV19 and TRBJ1-5; 7 bases map to TRBD1. V shed 9 bases, J shed 0 bases, and the junction held 8 bases outside the gene matches. The germline CDR1 and CDR2 sequences are LNHDA and SQIVND (reference sequence). The length of the CDR3 is 15 residues. The CDR3 nucleotides are TGTGCCAGCACCGACAGGGCCTATAGCAATCAGCCCCAGCATTTT. This translates into CASTDRAYSNQPQHF.

The DNA of the CDR3 is TGTGCCAGTAGTTTGTACAGGGGAGGAACTAATGAAAAACTGTTTTTT. This codes for CASSLYRGGTNEKLFF. The chain combines TRBV19 with TRBJ1-4; TRBD1 matches at 7 bases. Germline-derived CDR1 and CDR2 are LNHDA and SQIVND (reference sequence). V shed 5 bases and J 1 base; nucleotides not matched to a gene: 7. The length of the CDR3 is 16 residues.

A single count supports this clone. The chain employs TRBV18 and TRBJ1-3; 7 bases align to TRBD1. The germline V gene encodes CDR1 KGHSH and CDR2 LQKENI. The CDR3 contains 14 residues. Trimming cost V 5 bases and J 8 bases; bases outside gene matches: 9. CDR3 DNA sequence: TGTGCCAGCTCAGCGCAGGGGGTTCAGGACACCATATATTTT. This translates into CASSAQGVQDTIYF.

This clone was recorded once. This chain connects TRBV15 to TRBJ1-6, with D possibly matching TRBD1 (5 bases). Germline lookup yields CDR1 LNHNV and CDR2 YYDKDF (reference sequence). The CDR3 extends over 16 amino acids. The V end lost 0 bases, the J end lost 7 bases, and 13 bases lay between the germline ends. CDR3 sequence: CATSREPRAKNSPLHF. CDR3 nucleotides: TGTGCCACCAGCAGAGAACCCAGGGCGAAGAATTCACCCCTCCACTTT.

This clone has a handful of counts. The chain has TRBV24-1 and TRBJ2-1; 11 nucleotides match TRBD1. Per the germline V gene, CDR1 is KGHDR and CDR2 is SFDVKD. After removal of 0 bases from V and 9 bases from J, the junction contained 6 bases not matched to a gene. The CDR3 loop spans 16 amino acids. The CDR3 loop is CATSDLGTGGRFEQFF. The CDR3 coding sequence is TGTGCCACCAGTGATTTGGGGACAGGGGGTCGGTTTGAGCAGTTCTTC.